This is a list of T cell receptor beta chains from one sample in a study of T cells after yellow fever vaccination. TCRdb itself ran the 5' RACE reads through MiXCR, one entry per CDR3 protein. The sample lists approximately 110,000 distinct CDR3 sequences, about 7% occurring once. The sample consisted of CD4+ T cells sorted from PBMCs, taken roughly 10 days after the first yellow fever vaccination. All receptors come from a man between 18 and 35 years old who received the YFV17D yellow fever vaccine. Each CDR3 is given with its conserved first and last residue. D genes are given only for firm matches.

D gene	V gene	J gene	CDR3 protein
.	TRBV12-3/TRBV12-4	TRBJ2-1	CASTLRGEQFF
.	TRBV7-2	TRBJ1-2	CASSFNFNYGYTF
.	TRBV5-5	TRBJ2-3	CASSRSMAEGRADTQYF
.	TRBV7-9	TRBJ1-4	CASSLDLNEKLFF
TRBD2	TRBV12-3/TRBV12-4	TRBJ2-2	CASSYNPGLAGGNTGELFF
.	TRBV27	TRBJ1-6	CASSLQGFRNSPLHF
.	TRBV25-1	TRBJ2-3	CASSGGGAAFTDTQYF
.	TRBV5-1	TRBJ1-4	CASSLDFEKLFF
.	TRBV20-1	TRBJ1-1	CSARDLGGFTEAFF
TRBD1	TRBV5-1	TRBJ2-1	CASSLRLEGAYNEQFF
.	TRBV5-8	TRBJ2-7	CASSTGPQSNTYEQYF
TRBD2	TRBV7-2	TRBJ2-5	CASSSTSGGGETQYF
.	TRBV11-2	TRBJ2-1	CASSLVRMREQFF
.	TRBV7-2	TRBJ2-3	CASSLGASPDTQYF
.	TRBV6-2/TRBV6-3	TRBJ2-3	CASSRPRDTITDTQYF
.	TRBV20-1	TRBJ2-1	CSASYREGLNEQFF
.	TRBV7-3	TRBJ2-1	CASSLDLSSYNEQFF
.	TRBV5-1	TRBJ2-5	CASSLAGTDRDQYF
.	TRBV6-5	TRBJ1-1	CASNLGVGTEAFF
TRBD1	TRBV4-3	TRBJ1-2	CASSQDQGQPTSYTF
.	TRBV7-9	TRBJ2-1	CASSRELDEQFF
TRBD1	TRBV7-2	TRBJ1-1	CASSRQGSGTEAFF
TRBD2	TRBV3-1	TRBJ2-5	CASSQAGSGGAQETQYF
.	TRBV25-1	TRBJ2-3	CASSEYITGGFTDTQYF
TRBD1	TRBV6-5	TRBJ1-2	CASSWDRAGIYGYTF
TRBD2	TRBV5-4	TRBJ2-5	CASSRNSGSQETQYF
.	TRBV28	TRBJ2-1	CASSFSLALYNEQFF
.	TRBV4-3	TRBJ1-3	CASSPKVGVSSGNTIYF
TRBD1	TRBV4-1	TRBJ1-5	CASNQPGQGPNQPQHF
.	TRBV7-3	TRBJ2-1	CASSPNRDSGGRGEQFF
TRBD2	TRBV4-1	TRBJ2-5	CASSQERISGGAGETQYF
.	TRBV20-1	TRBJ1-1	CSACWVRGDVVEAFF
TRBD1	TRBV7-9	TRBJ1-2	CASSSPWTGAIYGYTF
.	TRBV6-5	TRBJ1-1	CASSYSSIGNSAFF
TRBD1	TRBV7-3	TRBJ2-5	CASSDRTGASETQYF
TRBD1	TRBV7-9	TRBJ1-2	CASSYGQGIDYGYTF
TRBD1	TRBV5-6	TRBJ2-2	CASSPSGAGGTGELFF